This TCR beta chain was captured in a study of shared clonotypes between healthy human individuals. This clone came up a few times. Antigen specificity is unknown. Whole-study findings and limits: Estimated richness was generally greater in naive than memory subsets. Against clonotypes common to all four donors, non-shared ones had lower generation probabilities.

Genomic DNA belonging to each subset was distributed in equal measure over several immunoSEQ plates. As handled by the study authors: As immunoSEQ supplied junction-only sequences (without quality scores), filtering differed. Sequencing used immunoSEQ multiplex PCR; TCRdb keeps in-frame clones, though not all of them. Clone size and V and J calls were adopted from that table, with D and trimming inferred from the DNA. The repertoire has about a million clones, over 60% of them found once; the top ten carry over 1.3%. CDR1 and CDR2 (germline): SGHNT, YYREEE (reference sequence). This CDR3 comprises 13 residues. The V end was cut by 3 bases, the J end by 4 bases, with 10 bases between.

The chain couples TRBV5-4 to TRBJ1-2; D perhaps matches TRBD1 (5 bases). Sequencing input: memory CD4+ T cells sorted from blood. Specified subset: CD45RA-negative fraction. The receptor's source is a man between 18 and 29 years old in good health. The CDR3 nucleotides read TGTGCCAGCAGCTGGGACGGAAGCTATGGCTACACCTTC. It is translated as CASSWDGSYGYTF.